Presented here are 2 T cell receptor beta chains from one specimen sequenced in a study of blood T cells in healthy people across ages. The second PCR ran about 6 to 12 cycles with a sample-barcoded 5' primer and J-beta primers. TCRdb reprocessed the 5' RACE reads with MiXCR, giving one entry per CDR3 protein. The sample lists around 1,500,000 distinct CDR3 sequences; 40% to 50% were seen once. Sequencing was done on a sample of blood. Source of these receptors: a woman aged 18 to 35 in good health.

This sequence joins TRBV6-1 and TRBJ2-7; TRBD2 matches 8 bases. V shed 6 bases and J 5 bases; nucleotides not matched to a gene: 18. Looked up from germline, CDR1 is MNHNS and CDR2 is SASEGT. This CDR3 is built from 17 residues. The DNA of the CDR3 is TGTGCCAGCAGGCCCCGCGGGCTAGCGGGTACGAGGGACGAGCAGTACTTC. It yields the protein CASRPRGLAGTRDEQYF.

V gene TRBV20-1 combines with J gene TRBJ2-2, with unresolved D. Looked up from germline, CDR1 is DFQATT and CDR2 is SNEGSKA (reference sequence). V lost 1 base and J 1 base, leaving 10 bases between the germline ends. The CDR3 consists of 15 residues. This chain's CDR3 is CSARAGPENTGELFF. CDR3 sequence (DNA): TGCAGTGCTAGAGCTGGCCCAGAGAACACCGGGGAGCTGTTTTTT.